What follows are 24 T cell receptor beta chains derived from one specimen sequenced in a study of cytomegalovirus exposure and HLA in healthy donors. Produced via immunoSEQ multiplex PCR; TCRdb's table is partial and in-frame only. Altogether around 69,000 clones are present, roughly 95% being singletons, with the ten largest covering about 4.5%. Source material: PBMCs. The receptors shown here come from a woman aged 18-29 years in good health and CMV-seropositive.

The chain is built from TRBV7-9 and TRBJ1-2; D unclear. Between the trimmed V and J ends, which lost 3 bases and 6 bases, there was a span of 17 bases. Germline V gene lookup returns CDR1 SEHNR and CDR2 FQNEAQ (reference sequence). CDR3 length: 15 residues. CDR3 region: CASSFEEEQINGYTF. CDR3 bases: TGTGCCAGCAGCTTTGAGGAGGAGCAGATAAATGGCTACACCTTC.

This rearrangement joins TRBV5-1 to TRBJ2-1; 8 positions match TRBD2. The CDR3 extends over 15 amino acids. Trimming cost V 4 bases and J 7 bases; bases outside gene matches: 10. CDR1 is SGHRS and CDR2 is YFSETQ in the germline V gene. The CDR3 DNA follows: TGCGCCAGCAGCCCTGGGACTAGGGTTTATAATGAGCAGTTCTTC. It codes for CASSPGTRVYNEQFF.

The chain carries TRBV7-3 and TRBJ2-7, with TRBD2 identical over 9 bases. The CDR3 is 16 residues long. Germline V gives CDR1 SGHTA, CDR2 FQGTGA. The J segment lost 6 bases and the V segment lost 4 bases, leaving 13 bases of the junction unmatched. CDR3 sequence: CASSSSPGLASAEQYF. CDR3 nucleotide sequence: TGTGCCAGCAGCTCTTCTCCGGGACTAGCTTCTGCCGAGCAGTACTTC.

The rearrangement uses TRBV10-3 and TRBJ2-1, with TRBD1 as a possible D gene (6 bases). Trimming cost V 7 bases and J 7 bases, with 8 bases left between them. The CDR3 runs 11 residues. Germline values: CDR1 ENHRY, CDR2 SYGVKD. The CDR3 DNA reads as TGTGCCATCACAACAGGGAATGAGCAGTTCTTC. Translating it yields CAITTGNEQFF.

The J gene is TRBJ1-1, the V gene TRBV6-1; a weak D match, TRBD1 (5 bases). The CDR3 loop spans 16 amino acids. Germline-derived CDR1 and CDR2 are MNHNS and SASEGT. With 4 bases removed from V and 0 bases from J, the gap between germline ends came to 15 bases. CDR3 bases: TGTGCCAGCAGTGGAAGACCTGACAGTATGAACACTGAAGCTTTCTTT. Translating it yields CASSGRPDSMNTEAFF.

The CDR3 DNA sequence: TGTGCCAGCAGCTTGGCAGGCCTACTCTCCTACAATGAGCAGTTCTTC. Translating gives CASSLAGLLSYNEQFF. V and J are TRBV5-6 and TRBJ2-1, with no clear D. V was shortened by 0 bases and J by 0 bases, with 10 bases between the two germline ends. CDR1 is SGHDT, CDR2 YYEEEE, per germline. CDR3 length equals 16 residues.

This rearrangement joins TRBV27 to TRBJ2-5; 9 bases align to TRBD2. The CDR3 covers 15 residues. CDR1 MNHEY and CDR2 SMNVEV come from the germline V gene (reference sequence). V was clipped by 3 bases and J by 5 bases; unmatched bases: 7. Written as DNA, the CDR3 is TGTGCCAGCAGTTTTGCGGGAGGGCCCTCGGAGACCCAGTACTTC. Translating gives CASSFAGGPSETQYF.

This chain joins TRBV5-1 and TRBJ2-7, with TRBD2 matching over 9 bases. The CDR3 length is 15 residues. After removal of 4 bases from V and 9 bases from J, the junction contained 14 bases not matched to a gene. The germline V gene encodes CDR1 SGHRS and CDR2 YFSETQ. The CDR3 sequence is CASSPTRAGGRAQYF. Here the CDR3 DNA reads TGCGCCAGCAGCCCCACGCGGGCGGGAGGGCGTGCGCAGTACTTC.

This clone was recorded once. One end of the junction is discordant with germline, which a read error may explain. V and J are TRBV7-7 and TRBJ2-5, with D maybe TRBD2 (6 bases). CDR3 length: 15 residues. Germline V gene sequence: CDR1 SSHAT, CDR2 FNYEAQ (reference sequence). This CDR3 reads CASSLTEGVGGTQYF. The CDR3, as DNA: TGTGCTAGCAGCTTAACGGAGGGAGTCGGAGGTACCCAGTACTTC.

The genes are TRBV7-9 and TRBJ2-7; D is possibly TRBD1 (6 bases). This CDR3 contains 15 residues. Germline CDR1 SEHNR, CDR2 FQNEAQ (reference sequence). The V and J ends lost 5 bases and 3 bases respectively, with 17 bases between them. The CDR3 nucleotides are TGTGCCAGCAGCCCAATACAGGGATTGCGCTACGAGCAGTACTTC. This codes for CASSPIQGLRYEQYF.

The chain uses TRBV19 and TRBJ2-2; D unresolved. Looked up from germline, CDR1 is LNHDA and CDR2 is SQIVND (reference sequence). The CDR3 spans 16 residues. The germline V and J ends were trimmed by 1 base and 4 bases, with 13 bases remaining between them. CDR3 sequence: CASSIGPGVSTGELFF. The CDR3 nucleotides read TGTGCCAGTAGTATAGGCCCGGGTGTATCCACCGGGGAGCTGTTTTTT.

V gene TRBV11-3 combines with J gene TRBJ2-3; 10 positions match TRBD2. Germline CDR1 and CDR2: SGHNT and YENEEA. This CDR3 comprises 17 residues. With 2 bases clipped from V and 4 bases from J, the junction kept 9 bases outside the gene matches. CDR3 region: CASSLPLAGVGPDTQYF. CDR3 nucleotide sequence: TGTGCCAGCAGCTTACCCCTAGCGGGAGTTGGCCCAGATACGCAGTATTTT.

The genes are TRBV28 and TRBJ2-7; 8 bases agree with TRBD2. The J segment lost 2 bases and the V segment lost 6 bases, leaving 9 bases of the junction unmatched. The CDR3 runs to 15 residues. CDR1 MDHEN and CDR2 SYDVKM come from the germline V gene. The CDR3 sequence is CASRISGRSAYEQYF. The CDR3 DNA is TGTGCCAGCAGGATCAGCGGGAGAAGTGCCTACGAGCAGTACTTC.

The CDR3 loop reads CASSQASGGPEAFF. The CDR3 DNA sequence: TGTGCCAGCAGCCAAGCGTCAGGGGGCCCTGAAGCTTTCTTT. The chain carries TRBV4-2 and TRBJ1-1; 8 bases align to TRBD1. The CDR3 has 14 amino acids. The V gene's germline CDR1 is LGHNA and CDR2 YNFKEQ. V trimming: 1 base; J trimming: 6 bases; junction bases outside the gene matches: 4.

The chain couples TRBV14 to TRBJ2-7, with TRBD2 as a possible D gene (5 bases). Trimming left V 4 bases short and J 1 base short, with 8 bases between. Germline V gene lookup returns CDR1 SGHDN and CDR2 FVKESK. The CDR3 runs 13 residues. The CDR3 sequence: CASSPGISYEQYF. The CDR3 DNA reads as TGTGCCAGCAGCCCGGGGATTTCCTACGAGCAGTACTTC.

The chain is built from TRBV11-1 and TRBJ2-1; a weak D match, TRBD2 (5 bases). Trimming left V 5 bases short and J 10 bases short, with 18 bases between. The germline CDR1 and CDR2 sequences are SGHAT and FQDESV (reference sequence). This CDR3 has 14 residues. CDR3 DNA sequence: TGTGCCAGCAGCCCCCTCAGAGGGTGGGGAGAGCAGTTCTTC. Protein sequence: CASSPLRGWGEQFF. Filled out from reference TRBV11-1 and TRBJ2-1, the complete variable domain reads EAEVAQSPRYKITEKSQAVAFWCDPISGHATLYWYRQILGQGPELLVQFQDESVVDDSQLPKDRFSAERLKGVDSTLKIQPAELGDSAMYLCASSPLRGWGEQFFGPGTRLTVL.

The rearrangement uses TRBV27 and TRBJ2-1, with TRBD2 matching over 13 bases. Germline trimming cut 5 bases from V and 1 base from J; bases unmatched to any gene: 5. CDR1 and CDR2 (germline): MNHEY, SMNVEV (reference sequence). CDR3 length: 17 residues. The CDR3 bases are TGTGCCAGCAGTCCACGACTAGCGGGAGGATCCTACAATGAGCAGTTCTTC. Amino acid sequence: CASSPRLAGGSYNEQFF.

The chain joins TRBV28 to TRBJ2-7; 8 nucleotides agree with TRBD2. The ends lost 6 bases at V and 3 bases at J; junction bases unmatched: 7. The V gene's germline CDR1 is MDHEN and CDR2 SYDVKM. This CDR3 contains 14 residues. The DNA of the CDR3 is TGTGCCAGCAGAGAGCGGGGGTCAGACTACGAGCAGTACTTC. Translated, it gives CASRERGSDYEQYF.

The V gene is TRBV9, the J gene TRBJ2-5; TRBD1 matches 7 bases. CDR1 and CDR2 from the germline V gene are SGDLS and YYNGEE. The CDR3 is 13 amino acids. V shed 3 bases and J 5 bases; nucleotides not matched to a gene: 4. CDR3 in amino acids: CASSETGVETQYF. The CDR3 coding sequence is TGTGCCAGCAGCGAAACAGGGGTCGAGACCCAGTACTTC.

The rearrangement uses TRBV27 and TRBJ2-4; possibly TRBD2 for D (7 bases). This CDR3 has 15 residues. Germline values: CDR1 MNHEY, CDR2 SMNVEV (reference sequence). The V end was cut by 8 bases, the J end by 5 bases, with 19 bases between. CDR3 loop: CASRGAAPSQNIQYF. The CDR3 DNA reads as TGTGCCAGCCGGGGGGCCGCTCCTAGCCAAAACATTCAGTACTTC.

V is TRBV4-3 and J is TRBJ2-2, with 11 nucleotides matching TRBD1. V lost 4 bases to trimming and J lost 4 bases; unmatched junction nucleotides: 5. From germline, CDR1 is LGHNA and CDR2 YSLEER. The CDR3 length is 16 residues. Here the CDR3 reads CASSRDRGTFTGELFF. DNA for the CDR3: TGCGCCAGCAGCCGGGACAGGGGGACTTTCACCGGGGAGCTGTTTTTT.

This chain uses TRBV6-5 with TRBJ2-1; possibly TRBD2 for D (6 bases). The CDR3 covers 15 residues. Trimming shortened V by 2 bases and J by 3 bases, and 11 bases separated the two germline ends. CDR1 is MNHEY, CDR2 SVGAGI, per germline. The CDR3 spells CASSYGISGYNEQFF. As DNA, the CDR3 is TGTGCCAGCAGTTACGGCATTAGCGGCTACAATGAGCAGTTCTTC.

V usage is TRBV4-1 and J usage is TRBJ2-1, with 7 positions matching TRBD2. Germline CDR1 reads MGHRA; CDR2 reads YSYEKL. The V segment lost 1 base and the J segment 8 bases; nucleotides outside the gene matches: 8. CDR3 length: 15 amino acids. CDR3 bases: TGCGCCAGCAGCCAAGGGGAGGGTCCCTGGGATGAGCAGTTCTTC. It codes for CASSQGEGPWDEQFF.

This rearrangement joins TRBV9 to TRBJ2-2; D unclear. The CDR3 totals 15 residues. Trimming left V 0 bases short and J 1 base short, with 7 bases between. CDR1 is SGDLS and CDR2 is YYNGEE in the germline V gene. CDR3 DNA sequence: TGTGCCAGCAGCGTAGCCATTTGGAACACCGGGGAGCTGTTTTTT. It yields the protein CASSVAIWNTGELFF.